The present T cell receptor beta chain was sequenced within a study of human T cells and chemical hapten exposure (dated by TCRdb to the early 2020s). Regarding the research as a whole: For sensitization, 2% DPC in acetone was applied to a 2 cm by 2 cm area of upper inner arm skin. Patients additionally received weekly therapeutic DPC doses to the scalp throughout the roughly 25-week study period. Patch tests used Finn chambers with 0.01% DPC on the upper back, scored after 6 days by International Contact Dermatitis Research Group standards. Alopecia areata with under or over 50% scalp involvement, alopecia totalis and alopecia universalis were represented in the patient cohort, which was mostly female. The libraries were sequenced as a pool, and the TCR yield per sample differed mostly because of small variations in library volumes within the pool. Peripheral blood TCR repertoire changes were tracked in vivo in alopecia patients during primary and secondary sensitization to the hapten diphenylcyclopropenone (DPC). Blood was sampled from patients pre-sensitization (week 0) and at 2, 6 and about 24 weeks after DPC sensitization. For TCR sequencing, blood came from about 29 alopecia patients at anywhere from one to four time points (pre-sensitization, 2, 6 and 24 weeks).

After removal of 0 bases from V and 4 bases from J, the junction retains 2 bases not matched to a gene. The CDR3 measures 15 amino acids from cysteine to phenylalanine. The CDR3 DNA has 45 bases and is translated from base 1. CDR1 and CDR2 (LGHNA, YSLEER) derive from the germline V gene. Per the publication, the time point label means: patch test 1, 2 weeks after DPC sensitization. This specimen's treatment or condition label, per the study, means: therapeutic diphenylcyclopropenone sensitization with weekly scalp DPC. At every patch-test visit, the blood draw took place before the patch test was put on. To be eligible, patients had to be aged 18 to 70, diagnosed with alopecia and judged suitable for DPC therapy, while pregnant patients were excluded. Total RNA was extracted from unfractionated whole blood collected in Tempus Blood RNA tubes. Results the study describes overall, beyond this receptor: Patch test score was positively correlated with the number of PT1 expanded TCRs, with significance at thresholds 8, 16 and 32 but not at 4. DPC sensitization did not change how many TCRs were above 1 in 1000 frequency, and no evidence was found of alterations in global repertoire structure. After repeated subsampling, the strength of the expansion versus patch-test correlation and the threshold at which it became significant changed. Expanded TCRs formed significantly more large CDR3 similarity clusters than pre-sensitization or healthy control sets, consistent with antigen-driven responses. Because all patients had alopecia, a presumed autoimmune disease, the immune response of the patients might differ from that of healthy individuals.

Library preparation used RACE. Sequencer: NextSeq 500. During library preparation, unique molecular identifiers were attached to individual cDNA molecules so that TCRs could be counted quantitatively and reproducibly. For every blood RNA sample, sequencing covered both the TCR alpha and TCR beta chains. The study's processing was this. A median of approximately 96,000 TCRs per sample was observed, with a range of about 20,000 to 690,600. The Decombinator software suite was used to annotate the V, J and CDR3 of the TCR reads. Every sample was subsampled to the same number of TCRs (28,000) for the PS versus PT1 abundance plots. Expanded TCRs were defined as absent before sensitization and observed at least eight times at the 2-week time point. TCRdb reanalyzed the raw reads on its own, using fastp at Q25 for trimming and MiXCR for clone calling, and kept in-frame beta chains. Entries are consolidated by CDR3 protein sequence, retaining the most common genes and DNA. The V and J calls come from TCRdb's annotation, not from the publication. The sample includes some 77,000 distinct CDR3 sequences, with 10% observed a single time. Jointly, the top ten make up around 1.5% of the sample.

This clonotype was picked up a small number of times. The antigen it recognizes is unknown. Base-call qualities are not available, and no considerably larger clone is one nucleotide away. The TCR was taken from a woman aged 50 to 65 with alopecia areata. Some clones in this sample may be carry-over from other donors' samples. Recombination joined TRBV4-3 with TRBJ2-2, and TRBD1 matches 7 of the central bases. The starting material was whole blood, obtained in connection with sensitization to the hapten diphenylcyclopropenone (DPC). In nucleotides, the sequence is TGCGCCAGCAGCCAAGAGCCAGGGGGCACCGGGGAGCTGTTTTTT. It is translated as CASSQEPGGTGELFF.